Presented here are 20 T cell receptor beta chains from one specimen sequenced in a study of cytomegalovirus exposure and HLA in healthy donors. The PCR employed 60 Vbeta primers together with 13 Jbeta primers. TCRdb's table, derived via immunoSEQ multiplex PCR, lists solely in-frame clones and lacks some. The sample lists around 180,000 clones; 75% to 85% were seen once. Sequences were obtained from PBMCs. The source of these receptors is a woman aged 45-65 years in good health and CMV-seropositive.

Here the CDR3 reads CASSPARSSYEQYF. In DNA, the CDR3 is TGTGCCAGCAGCCCTGCAAGGAGCTCCTACGAGCAGTACTTC. This chain connects TRBV7-8 to TRBJ2-7; unclear D gene. The V gene lost 5 bases and the J gene lost 0 bases, with 11 bases spanning the gap. Germline V lookup: CDR1 SGHVS, CDR2 FQNEAQ. This CDR3 comprises 14 residues.

V gene TRBV5-5 combines with J gene TRBJ2-7; no firm D call. Germline V gene sequence: CDR1 SGHKS, CDR2 YYEKEE (reference sequence). The CDR3 is 13 residues long. V was clipped by 1 base and J by 0 bases, with 5 bases between them. CDR3 nucleotide sequence: TGTGCCAGCAGCTTGACACACTCCTACGAGCAGTACTTC. This sequence encodes CASSLTHSYEQYF.

The genes are TRBV30 and TRBJ1-5; TRBD1 agrees at 10 bases. The germline gives CDR1 GTSNPN, CDR2 SVGIG (reference sequence). The V gene end was trimmed by 7 bases and the J gene end by 6 bases; junction bases not matched to a gene: 3. The CDR3 extends over 12 amino acids. The CDR3 loop is CALGDRGQPQHF. CDR3 DNA sequence: TGTGCCTTAGGGGACAGGGGTCAGCCCCAGCATTTT.

This clone has only a few counts. The rearrangement uses TRBV12-5 and TRBJ1-5, with D possibly being TRBD1 (5 bases). Germline loops: CDR1 LGHNT, CDR2 FRNRAP. Trimming shortened V by 3 bases and J by 1 base, and 16 bases separated the two germline ends. This CDR3 is 17 amino acids long. The CDR3 protein is CASGLIRGSASNQPQHF. CDR3 coding DNA: TGTGCTAGTGGTTTAATTAGGGGTTCCGCCAGCAATCAGCCCCAGCATTTT.

The gene calls are TRBV6-5 and TRBJ1-5; 7 bases are a match to TRBD1. The germline CDR1 and CDR2 sequences are MNHEY and SVGAGI. The CDR3 consists of 15 residues. V shed 5 bases and J 5 bases; nucleotides not matched to a gene: 9. The CDR3 loop is CASSQSTGFHQPQHF. The CDR3 DNA is TGTGCCAGCAGTCAATCGACAGGGTTCCATCAGCCCCAGCATTTT.

The chain is built from TRBV9 and TRBJ2-1, with 7 bases fitting TRBD1. V gave up 4 bases and J gave up 3 bases; unmatched junction bases: 7. Germline lookup yields CDR1 SGDLS and CDR2 YYNGEE. The CDR3 covers 15 residues. The CDR3 loop reads CASSRDRAFYNEQFF. Here the CDR3 DNA reads TGTGCCAGCAGCCGTGACAGGGCTTTCTACAATGAGCAGTTCTTC.

The rearrangement joins TRBV12-5 to TRBJ2-3; TRBD2 aligns across 13 bases. The CDR3 covers 16 residues. V was clipped by 1 base and J by 4 bases; unmatched bases: 2. Germline lookup yields CDR1 LGHNT and CDR2 FRNRAP. CDR3 sequence: CASGLGLAGGSDTQYF. The CDR3 DNA sequence: TGTGCTAGTGGTTTGGGACTAGCGGGGGGCTCAGATACGCAGTATTTT.

The genes are TRBV7-3 and TRBJ1-1, with 9 bases matching TRBD1. The CDR3 consists of 13 residues. After removal of 5 bases from V and 4 bases from J, the junction contained 2 bases not matched to a gene. Germline V gives CDR1 SGHTA, CDR2 FQGTGA. The CDR3 nucleotides are TGTGCCAGCAGCCAGGACAGGGGCACTGAAGCTTTCTTT. Amino acid sequence: CASSQDRGTEAFF.

The rearrangement links TRBV4-1 to TRBJ1-6, with TRBD1 matching 8 bases. Germline V gives CDR1 MGHRA, CDR2 YSYEKL. V lost 0 bases to trimming and J lost 1 base; unmatched junction nucleotides: 5. This CDR3 contains 18 residues. The CDR3 bases are TGCGCCAGCAGCCAAGATCGGACAGGGAATTCCTATAATTCACCCCTCCACTTT. Protein product: CASSQDRTGNSYNSPLHF.

The CDR3 loop reads CASSLATGGYGYTF. DNA of the CDR3: TGCGCCAGCAGCTTGGCGACAGGGGGCTATGGCTACACCTTC. The chain has TRBV5-1 and TRBJ1-2; the match to TRBD1 covers 9 bases. The length of the CDR3 is 14 residues. With 0 bases clipped from V and 4 bases from J, the junction kept 1 base outside the gene matches. CDR1 is SGHRS, CDR2 YFSETQ, per germline.

J is TRBJ2-1 and V is TRBV29-1; 7 bases fit TRBD1. V was pared by 6 bases and J by 4 bases, with 6 bases of the junction left unmatched. The CDR3 is made up of 13 amino acids. Per germline, CDR1 SQVTM and CDR2 ANQGSEA. The CDR3 reads CSVGTDFYNEQFF. The CDR3 region has the DNA TGCAGCGTCGGGACAGATTTTTACAATGAGCAGTTCTTC.

The V gene is TRBV30, the J gene TRBJ1-5, with 9 bases fitting TRBD1. The V gene end was trimmed by 1 base and the J gene end by 2 bases; junction bases not matched to a gene: 3. CDR1 GTSNPN and CDR2 SVGIG come from the germline V gene (reference sequence). This CDR3 has 15 amino acids. CDR3: CAWSGRTGGNQPQHF. CDR3 in DNA: TGTGCCTGGAGTGGGCGGACAGGGGGCAATCAGCCCCAGCATTTT.

The chain joins TRBV9 to TRBJ2-7, with a possible D match to TRBD1 (6 bases). Germline CDR1 reads SGDLS; CDR2 reads YYNGEE. V gave up 0 bases and J gave up 4 bases, with 14 bases separating them. The CDR3 extends over 15 amino acids. The CDR3 loop reads CASSVGLQRGYEQYF. For the CDR3, the DNA is TGTGCCAGCAGCGTAGGGTTACAGAGGGGGTACGAGCAGTACTTC.

Notes on this clone: An end of the junction differs from the germline gene, which may be a read error. The chain is built from TRBV6-6 and TRBJ1-1; 11 positions match TRBD1. The CDR3 contains 15 residues. Germline CDR1 MNHNY, CDR2 SVGAGI (reference sequence). The CDR3, as DNA: TGTGCCAGCAGTTACTCCGGGACAGGGGGTACTGAAGCTTCCTTT. Translation: CASSYSGTGGTEASF.

The V call is TRBV7-3, the J call TRBJ2-2; D may be TRBD1 (6 bases). V lost 6 bases and J 1 base, leaving 12 bases between the germline ends. This CDR3 is built from 15 residues. CDR1 is SGHTA and CDR2 is FQGTGA in the germline V gene. The CDR3, as DNA: TGTGCCAGCAGTCCCGACAGGAGGAACACCGGGGAGCTGTTTTTT. Residues: CASSPDRRNTGELFF.

J is TRBJ2-7 and V is TRBV21-1; TRBD1, the D gene given by the table, was not confirmed from the DNA. TRBV21-1 is annotated as a pseudogene. CDR3 length equals 13 residues. The CDR3 loop is CASLPKGSYEQYF. The CDR3 DNA reads as TGTGCCAGCCTCCCGAAGGGGTCCTACGAGCAGTACTTC.

The chain combines TRBV14 with TRBJ2-7, with TRBD1 identical over 8 bases. V lost 0 bases, J lost 0 bases, and 4 bases stayed unmatched. CDR1 is SGHDN and CDR2 is FVKESK in the germline V gene. This CDR3 is built from 16 residues. The CDR3 DNA reads as TGTGCCAGCAGCCAAGAACGGACAGGGACCTCCTACGAGCAGTACTTC. It is translated as CASSQERTGTSYEQYF.

This clone showed up just a few times. The rearrangement links TRBV5-8 to TRBJ1-5; D not resolved. Germline V gene lookup returns CDR1 SGHTS and CDR2 YDEGEE. V gave up 6 bases and J gave up 6 bases, with 13 bases separating them. The CDR3 extends over 13 amino acids. CDR3 nucleotide sequence: TGTGCCAGCACCGGGAGAGGGCCTCAGCCCCAGCATTTT. Encoded protein: CASTGRGPQPQHF.

This clone appeared a few times. This sequence joins TRBV18 and TRBJ1-2; D gene uncertain. Trimming left V 2 bases short and J 4 bases short, with 14 bases between. This CDR3 comprises 15 residues. Looked up from germline, CDR1 is KGHSH and CDR2 is LQKENI. The CDR3 DNA reads TGTGCCAGCTCACCAGGGCCCGGCAACGGCTATGGCTACACCTTC. It encodes CASSPGPGNGYGYTF.

J is TRBJ1-1 and V is TRBV12-5, with D possibly TRBD1 on 5 matching bases. CDR1 LGHNT and CDR2 FRNRAP come from the germline V gene. V shed 5 bases and J shed 5 bases, with 12 bases lying between them. The length of the CDR3 is 13 residues. The CDR3 DNA sequence: TGTGCTAGTGGTCGCACCGACAGAACTGAAGCTTTCTTT. Its protein is CASGRTDRTEAFF.